These T cell receptor beta chains were read from a single sample in a study of early T cells in non-severe SARS-CoV-2 infection. TCRdb reanalysed the 5' RACE reads using MiXCR and keeps one entry per CDR3 protein. The sample records more than 55,000 distinct CDR3 sequences, under 15% being singletons. The sample was whole blood. The source of these receptors is an adult who was a healthcare worker with PCR-confirmed SARS-CoV-2 infection or an uninfected control (not recorded which). Both conserved end residues are part of each CDR3. The D gene is left open where the match is weak. A clone size is listed for some rows: how often the clone was seen (once, few, many), or a class if it is expanded.

cdr3_aa	cdr3_nt	v_call	clone_size	d_call	j_call
CASSRVGVSTGNEQFF	TGCGCCAGCAGTCGAGTGGGGGTGTCCACCGGGAATGAGCAGTTCTTC	TRBV10-1	NA	NA	TRBJ2-1
CASSLVRLRREKNIQYF	TGCGCCAGCAGCTTGGTGAGATTACGCAGGGAGAAAAACATTCAGTACTTC	TRBV5-1	NA	NA	TRBJ2-4
CSASLVNEKLFF	TGCAGTGCCAGCCTGGTTAATGAAAAACTGTTTTTT	TRBV20-1	NA	NA	TRBJ1-4
CASSRNRDGNEKLFF	TGTGCCAGCAGTAGAAACAGGGACGGAAATGAAAAACTGTTTTTT	TRBV27	many	NA	TRBJ1-4
CASSSGGRDTQYF	TGTGCCAGCAGTTCGGGGGGTAGGGATACGCAGTATTTT	TRBV6-5	NA	TRBD2	TRBJ2-3
CASSLSEGTGWKQYF	TGTGCCAGCAGCTTAAGTGAGGGGACTGGCTGGAAGCAGTACTTC	TRBV11-2	many	NA	TRBJ2-7
CASSRPPGQGNEKLFF	TGTGCCAGCAGTCGCCCACCGGGACAGGGTAATGAAAAACTGTTTTTT	TRBV6-6	many	TRBD1	TRBJ1-4
CASRPGTSLMEAFF	TGTGCCAGCAGGCCTGGGACGTCTCTCATGGAAGCTTTCTTT	TRBV6-1	NA	NA	TRBJ1-1
CASSQDWSWLAGETQYF	TGTGCCAGCAGCCAAGATTGGAGTTGGCTAGCGGGAGAGACCCAGTACTTC	TRBV3-1	many	TRBD2	TRBJ2-5
CASSEDRTGDPDTQYF	TGTGCCAGCAGTGAAGACCGGACAGGGGATCCAGATACGCAGTATTTT	TRBV6-1	many	TRBD1	TRBJ2-3
CASSSGQGRRSTEAFF	TGTGCCAGCAGCTCGGGACAGGGGAGGAGGAGCACTGAAGCTTTCTTT	TRBV11-2	NA	TRBD1	TRBJ1-1
CASSVAAFSYGYTF	TGTGCCAGCAGCGTAGCTGCTTTTAGCTATGGCTACACCTTC	TRBV9	few	NA	TRBJ1-2
CSATFDGGAVTDTQYF	TGCAGTGCTACGTTTGACGGGGGGGCCGTAACAGATACGCAGTATTTT	TRBV20-1	NA	TRBD2	TRBJ2-3
CATSSRTGGVYADTQYF	TGTGCCACCAGCTCCCGGACCGGGGGGGTGTATGCAGATACGCAGTATTTT	TRBV15	NA	TRBD2	TRBJ2-3
CASSEVRNGGARETQYF	TGTGCCAGCAGTGAGGTCAGAAACGGGGGGGCGCGAGAGACCCAGTACTTC	TRBV2	many	TRBD2	TRBJ2-5
CASSLGTSLQETQYF	TGCGCCAGCAGCTTGGGGACGTCCCTCCAAGAGACCCAGTACTTC	TRBV5-1	NA	NA	TRBJ2-5
CASSYPGRGYTF	TGTGCCAGCAGTTATCCTGGTCGAGGCTACACCTTC	TRBV28	NA	NA	TRBJ1-2
CASRIIDSTGEQFF	TGCGCCAGCAGGATCATAGACTCGACGGGAGAGCAGTTCTTC	TRBV4-1	NA	NA	TRBJ2-1
CASSLGETGPANYGYTF	TGTGCCAGCAGCTTGGGGGAGACAGGGCCAGCTAACTATGGCTACACCTTC	TRBV7-2	NA	TRBD1	TRBJ1-2
CASTVTLNTGELFF	TGTGCCAGCACGGTGACTTTGAACACCGGGGAGCTGTTTTTT	TRBV9	NA	NA	TRBJ2-2
CASSPPLRVGETQYF	TGTGCCAGCAGTCCCCCCTTGAGGGTAGGGGAGACCCAGTACTTC	TRBV12-3/TRBV12-4	once	NA	TRBJ2-5
CAGRLAGPRAQYF	TGTGCCGGGCGGCTAGCGGGCCCAAGGGCCCAGTACTTC	TRBV7-2	many	TRBD2	TRBJ2-5
CASSADDNTEAFF	TGTGCCAGCAGTGCGGATGATAACACTGAAGCTTTCTTT	TRBV6-2/TRBV6-3	NA	NA	TRBJ1-1
CASSFGQGLTEAFF	TGTGCCAGCAGCTTTGGGCAGGGGTTAACTGAAGCTTTCTTT	TRBV7-6	few	NA	TRBJ1-1
CASSLQGSTNQPQHF	TGTGCCAGCAGCCTACAGGGGAGTACCAATCAGCCCCAGCATTTT	TRBV12-3/TRBV12-4	few	TRBD1	TRBJ1-5
CASRRDSQETQYF	TGTGCCAGCAGACGGGACAGCCAAGAGACCCAGTACTTC	TRBV3-1	NA	TRBD1	TRBJ2-5
CATSRQGAEPYNEQFF	TGTGCCACCAGCAGACAGGGGGCTGAACCCTACAATGAGCAGTTCTTC	TRBV15	few	TRBD1	TRBJ2-1
CASSLGRRSDEQYF	TGTGCCAGCAGCTTAGGGCGTAGGTCCGACGAGCAGTACTTC	TRBV13	many	NA	TRBJ2-7
CASSQGQGRSSRHNEQFF	TGTGCCAGCAGCCAAGGACAGGGGCGCTCTTCCCGTCACAATGAGCAGTTCTTC	TRBV11-2	NA	TRBD1	TRBJ2-1
CSARPPTSDTDTQYF	TGCAGTGCTAGACCACCGACTAGCGACACAGATACGCAGTATTTT	TRBV20-1	medium-sized	TRBD2	TRBJ2-3
CSARKGRDYNEQFF	TGCAGTGCTAGAAAGGGGCGGGACTACAATGAGCAGTTCTTC	TRBV20-1	many	NA	TRBJ2-1
CATSSDRGVYEQYF	TGTGCCACCAGCAGTGACAGGGGAGTCTACGAGCAGTACTTC	TRBV15	many	TRBD1	TRBJ2-7
CSADRATEAFF	TGCAGCGCCGACAGGGCCACTGAAGCTTTCTTT	TRBV29-1	NA	TRBD1	TRBJ1-1
CASSPDLGADTQYF	TGCGCCAGCAGCCCGGACCTGGGGGCAGATACGCAGTATTTT	TRBV5-1	few	NA	TRBJ2-3
CASSQVRLAGGEDTQYF	TGTGCCAGCAGCCAAGTAAGACTAGCGGGGGGCGAGGATACGCAGTATTTT	TRBV4-2	few	TRBD2	TRBJ2-3
CASSLAYTQGPDTQYF	TGTGCCAGCAGCTTAGCGTACACCCAAGGTCCAGATACGCAGTATTTT	TRBV7-6	few	NA	TRBJ2-3
CASSDQRGSPLHF	TGTGCCAGCAGTGATCAGAGGGGGTCACCCCTCCACTTT	TRBV25-1	many	NA	TRBJ1-6
CASSYRVGNQPQHF	TGTGCCAGCAGCTACAGGGTCGGCAATCAGCCCCAGCATTTT	TRBV7-2	many	NA	TRBJ1-5
CASSRQGMETQYF	TGTGCCAGCAGTCGGCAGGGTATGGAGACCCAGTACTTC	TRBV5-4	many	NA	TRBJ2-5
CASSSTGGYGDTQYF	TGTGCCAGCAGTTCTACAGGGGGCTACGGAGATACGCAGTATTTT	TRBV6-5	many	TRBD1	TRBJ2-3
CASSPEATNEKLFF	TGCGCCAGCAGTCCGGAGGCAACTAATGAAAAACTGTTTTTT	TRBV5-1	many	NA	TRBJ1-4
CASSPNLGTRKTQYF	TGTGCCAGCAGTCCCAATCTCGGGACGCGGAAGACCCAGTACTTC	TRBV7-2	many	NA	TRBJ2-5
CASSLAWRGNTGELFF	TGTGCCAGCAGCTTAGCGTGGCGGGGAAACACCGGGGAGCTGTTTTTT	TRBV7-2	NA	NA	TRBJ2-2
CASSSGTSGSEQFF	TGTGCCAGCAGTTCTGGGACTAGCGGGAGCGAGCAGTTCTTC	TRBV12-3/TRBV12-4	NA	TRBD2	TRBJ2-1
CASSSGGIGLAEAFF	TGTGCCAGCAGTTCAGGGGGAATCGGACTCGCTGAAGCTTTCTTT	TRBV6-2/TRBV6-3	few	TRBD1	TRBJ1-1
CATSTGWSEKLFF	TGTGCCACCAGCACCGGGTGGAGTGAAAAACTGTTTTTT	TRBV15	NA	NA	TRBJ1-4
CATTGTSHEKLFF	TGTGCCACCACGGGGACAAGCCATGAAAAACTGTTTTTT	TRBV15	many	NA	TRBJ1-4
CASSPWGQGALIGELFF	TGCGCCAGCAGCCCGTGGGGGCAGGGGGCTCTCATCGGGGAGCTGTTTTTT	TRBV5-1	NA	TRBD1	TRBJ2-2
CSARHTGELFF	TGCAGTGCTAGGCACACCGGGGAGCTGTTTTTT	TRBV20-1	once	NA	TRBJ2-2
CASSYRRVRTDTQYF	TGTGCCAGCAGTTACCGAAGGGTTCGCACAGATACGCAGTATTTT	TRBV6-5	many	NA	TRBJ2-3
CASSRAHSYNEQFF	TGTGCCAGCAGCCGAGCCCACTCCTACAATGAGCAGTTCTTC	TRBV7-6	NA	NA	TRBJ2-1
CASSQLSGTEQFF	TGTGCCAGCAGCCAACTTTCGGGGACTGAGCAGTTCTTC	TRBV3-1	NA	NA	TRBJ2-1
CASSLDSNQPQHF	TGCGCCAGCAGCTTGGACAGCAATCAGCCCCAGCATTTT	TRBV5-1	many	NA	TRBJ1-5
CASSPGTAYEQYF	TGTGCCAGCTCACCCGGGACAGCCTACGAGCAGTACTTC	TRBV18	many	TRBD1	TRBJ2-7
CASSLQGRAEAFF	TGTGCCAGCAGCTTACAGGGAAGGGCTGAAGCTTTCTTT	TRBV7-9	NA	NA	TRBJ1-1
CASSRPRTGLGETQYF	TGTGCCAGCAGTCGCCCCCGGACAGGGCTGGGGGAGACCCAGTACTTC	TRBV12-3/TRBV12-4	NA	TRBD1	TRBJ2-5
CASSFSGGGKETQYF	TGTGCCAGCAGCTTTTCCGGGGGCGGTAAAGAGACCCAGTACTTC	TRBV11-1	few	NA	TRBJ2-5
CASKGDGPMNTEAFF	TGTGCCAGTAAAGGGGACGGGCCAATGAACACTGAAGCTTTCTTT	TRBV19	many	NA	TRBJ1-1
CASSQGPKETQYF	TGTGCCAGCAGCCAGGGCCCGAAAGAGACCCAGTACTTC	TRBV6-2/TRBV6-3	many	NA	TRBJ2-5
CASRFLNPGHNSPLHF	TGTGCCAGCAGATTCCTTAATCCGGGGCATAATTCACCCCTCCACTTT	TRBV6-5	few	NA	TRBJ1-6